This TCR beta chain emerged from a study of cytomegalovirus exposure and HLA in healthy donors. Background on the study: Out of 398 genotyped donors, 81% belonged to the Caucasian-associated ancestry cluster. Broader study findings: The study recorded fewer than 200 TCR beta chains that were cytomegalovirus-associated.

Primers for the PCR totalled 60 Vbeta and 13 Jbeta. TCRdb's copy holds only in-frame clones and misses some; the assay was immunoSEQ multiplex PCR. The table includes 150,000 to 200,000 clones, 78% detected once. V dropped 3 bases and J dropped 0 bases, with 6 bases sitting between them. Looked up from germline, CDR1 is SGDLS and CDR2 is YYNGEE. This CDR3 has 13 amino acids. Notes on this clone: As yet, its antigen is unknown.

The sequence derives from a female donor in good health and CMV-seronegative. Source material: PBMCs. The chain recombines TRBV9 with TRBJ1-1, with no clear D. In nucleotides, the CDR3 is TGTGCCAGCAGCGCTACAGTGAACACTGAAGCTTTCTTT. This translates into CASSATVNTEAFF.